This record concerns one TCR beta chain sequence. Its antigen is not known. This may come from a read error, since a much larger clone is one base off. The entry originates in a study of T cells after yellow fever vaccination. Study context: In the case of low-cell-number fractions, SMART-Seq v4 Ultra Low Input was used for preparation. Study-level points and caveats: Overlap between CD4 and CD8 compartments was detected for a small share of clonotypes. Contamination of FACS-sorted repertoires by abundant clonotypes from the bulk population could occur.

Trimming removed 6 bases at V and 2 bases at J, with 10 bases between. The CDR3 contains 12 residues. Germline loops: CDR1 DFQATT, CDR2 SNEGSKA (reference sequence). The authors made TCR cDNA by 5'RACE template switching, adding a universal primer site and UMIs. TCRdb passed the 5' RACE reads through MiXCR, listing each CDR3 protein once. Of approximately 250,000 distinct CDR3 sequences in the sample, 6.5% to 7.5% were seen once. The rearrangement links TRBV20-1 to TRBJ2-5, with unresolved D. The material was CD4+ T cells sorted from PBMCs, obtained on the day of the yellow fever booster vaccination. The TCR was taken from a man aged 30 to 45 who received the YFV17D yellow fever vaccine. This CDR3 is CSATALQETQYF. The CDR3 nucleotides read TGCAGTGCCACGGCACTTCAAGAGACCCAGTACTTC.